The rows below give T cell receptor beta chains drawn from one sample of a study of early T cells in non-severe SARS-CoV-2 infection. A single record per CDR3 protein comes from TCRdb applying MiXCR to the 5' RACE reads. The data show fewer than 85,000 distinct CDR3 sequences, less than 15% seen once. Sequencing was done on a sample of whole blood. The receptor source for this set is an adult who was a healthcare worker with PCR-confirmed SARS-CoV-2 infection or an uninfected control (not recorded which). Each CDR3 is given with its conserved first and last residue. D genes are given only for firm matches. Clone size is stated in some rows and not others, as once, few, many or a class when expanded.

j_gene	abundance	v_gene	d_gene	CDR3aa	CDR3nt
TRBJ2-7	few	TRBV9	.	CASSVRISGRCLRFQYEQYF	TGTGCCAGCAGCGTGCGGATTTCCGGGCGTTGCCTCCGGTTTCAGTACGAGCAGTACTTC
TRBJ1-2	few	TRBV12-3/TRBV12-4	.	CASSFGTPYGYTF	TGTGCCAGCAGTTTTGGGACACCCTATGGCTACACCTTC
TRBJ2-1	many	TRBV10-1	.	CASSETRVNEQFF	TGCGCCAGCAGTGAGACCAGGGTAAATGAGCAGTTCTTC
TRBJ2-5	medium-sized	TRBV12-3/TRBV12-4	TRBD2	CASTPGGRAIKTQYF	TGTGCCAGCACCCCTGGCGGGAGGGCCATAAAGACCCAGTACTTC
TRBJ2-2	many	TRBV5-1	.	CASRDDRRGTGELFF	TGCGCCAGCAGGGACGATCGGAGAGGCACCGGGGAGCTGTTTTTT
TRBJ2-7	many	TRBV10-3	.	CAISESLDSYEQYF	TGTGCCATCAGTGAGTCGTTGGATTCCTACGAGCAGTACTTC
TRBJ2-7	few	TRBV14	.	CASRPGHPRGEQYF	TGTGCCAGCAGGCCGGGACACCCTAGAGGCGAGCAGTACTTC
TRBJ2-3	.	TRBV10-3	.	CAISEGQGKDTQYF	TGTGCCATCAGTGAAGGGCAGGGAAAGGATACGCAGTATTTT
TRBJ2-1	many	TRBV7-9	.	CASSRDNEQFF	TGTGCCAGCAGCCGGGACAATGAGCAGTTCTTC
TRBJ1-5	many	TRBV12-3/TRBV12-4	.	CASSLGRVNQPQHF	TGTGCCAGCAGTTTAGGGCGAGTCAACCAGCCCCAGCATTTT
TRBJ2-4	.	TRBV6-1	.	CASSGQLHPTNIQYF	TGTGCCAGCAGTGGACAGTTACACCCCACGAACATTCAGTACTTC
TRBJ2-7	.	TRBV29-1	.	CSVAGNEQYF	TGCAGCGTTGCGGGGAACGAGCAGTACTTC
TRBJ1-5	few	TRBV6-6	.	CASTSPVDNQPQHF	TGTGCCAGCACCAGTCCGGTAGACAATCAGCCCCAGCATTTT
TRBJ1-4	many	TRBV15	.	CATLEQGYEKLFF	TGTGCCACCCTGGAACAGGGCTATGAAAAACTGTTTTTT
TRBJ2-3	few	TRBV6-5	TRBD2	CASSYSGGGAPTQYF	TGTGCCAGCAGTTACTCCGGCGGGGGGGCCCCTACGCAGTATTTT
TRBJ1-2	.	TRBV5-1	TRBD1	CASSLGLGLFGRGQELNYGYTF	TGCGCCAGCAGCTTGGGTCTGGGTCTTTTTGGCCGCGGACAGGAACTTAACTATGGCTACACCTTC
TRBJ2-3	few	TRBV20-1	.	CSARDPQAVADTQYF	TGCAGTGCTAGAGATCCCCAGGCTGTAGCAGATACGCAGTATTTT
TRBJ1-2	many	TRBV12-2	.	CASRSDTTANYGYTF	TGTGCAAGTCGCTCCGACACAACTGCTAACTATGGCTACACCTTC
TRBJ2-7	many	TRBV7-9	TRBD2	CASSHTGGTSGFYEQYF	TGTGCCAGCAGCCACACCGGGGGGACTAGCGGCTTCTACGAGCAGTACTTC
TRBJ2-1	.	TRBV7-9	.	CASSRDWDEEQFF	TGTGCCAGCAGCCGGGACTGGGATGAGGAGCAGTTCTTC
TRBJ2-3	.	TRBV11-3	TRBD2	CASTPVGGRARVNGTDTQYF	TGTGCCAGCACCCCGGTCGGCGGGAGGGCCCGGGTTAATGGCACAGATACGCAGTATTTT
TRBJ2-3	many	TRBV2	.	CASKWTLYSTDTQYF	TGTGCCAGCAAATGGACACTCTATAGCACAGATACGCAGTATTTT
TRBJ1-6	many	TRBV9	TRBD1	CASSAFWDTGVPYNSPLHF	TGTGCCAGCAGCGCGTTCTGGGATACAGGGGTGCCCTATAATTCACCCCTCCACTTT
TRBJ2-5	many	TRBV6-6	.	CASSYSVSGVSNELQETQYF	TGTGCCAGCAGTTACTCAGTTTCGGGCGTTTCCAACGAACTACAAGAGACCCAGTACTTC
TRBJ2-1	many	TRBV29-1	TRBD2	CSVEGLEYYNEQFF	TGCAGCGTAGAGGGACTAGAATACTACAATGAGCAGTTCTTC
TRBJ1-4	.	TRBV7-8	.	CVSSLATGVLPNEKLFF	TGTGTCAGCAGCTTAGCGACGGGGGTTTTACCTAATGAAAAACTGTTTTTT
TRBJ2-3	.	TRBV29-1	.	CSALQGTDTQYF	TGCAGCGCCCTACAGGGTACAGATACGCAGTATTTT
TRBJ2-7	few	TRBV29-1	.	CSVEDPLVGEQYF	TGCAGCGTTGAAGATCCTCTAGTGGGCGAGCAGTACTTC
TRBJ2-7	few	TRBV3-1	.	CASSQFGGPFYEQYF	TGTGCCAGCAGCCAATTCGGAGGGCCTTTTTACGAGCAGTACTTC
TRBJ2-2	.	TRBV25-1	.	CASSLLGGTGELFF	TGTGCCAGCAGCCTTCTAGGTGGCACCGGGGAGCTGTTTTTT
TRBJ2-7	.	TRBV19	TRBD1	CASSTDRGYEQYF	TGTGCCAGTAGTACCGACAGGGGCTACGAGCAGTACTTC
TRBJ2-1	.	TRBV6-5	TRBD1	CASKKSRDRDYNEQFF	TGTGCCAGCAAAAAATCCCGGGACAGGGACTACAATGAGCAGTTCTTC
TRBJ1-2	few	TRBV29-1	.	CSVGEMGYGYTF	TGCAGCGTCGGGGAAATGGGCTATGGCTACACCTTC
TRBJ1-2	few	TRBV10-3	.	CAISVPGPAGGYTF	TGTGCCATCAGTGTTCCCGGGCCCGCCGGAGGCTACACCTTC
TRBJ2-1	.	TRBV5-4	.	CASSAGLSDNEQFF	TGTGCCAGCAGCGCGGGACTGAGCGACAATGAGCAGTTCTTC
TRBJ2-1	.	TRBV6-1	TRBD2	CASSPRGSLDEQFF	TGTGCCAGCAGCCCCCGCGGGAGTTTAGATGAGCAGTTCTTC
TRBJ2-5	many	TRBV20-1	TRBD2	CSARALAGASLETQYF	TGCAGTGCTAGAGCCCTAGCGGGAGCAAGTTTAGAGACCCAGTACTTC
TRBJ2-1	few	TRBV5-1	TRBD2	CASSLGTSGSENEQFF	TGCGCCAGCAGCTTGGGGACTAGCGGGAGTGAGAATGAGCAGTTCTTC
TRBJ2-1	many	TRBV18	.	CASSPPSGGNNEQFF	TGTGCCAGCTCACCACCGTCCGGGGGAAACAATGAGCAGTTCTTC
TRBJ2-2	many	TRBV3-1	.	CASSQGVRRVTGELFF	TGTGCCAGCAGCCAGGGGGTACGGCGAGTCACCGGGGAGCTGTTTTTT
TRBJ1-2	.	TRBV18	TRBD1	CASFGQGANYGYTF	TGTGCCAGCTTCGGGCAGGGGGCTAACTATGGCTACACCTTC
TRBJ1-5	many	TRBV19	.	CASSIGGRNQPQHF	TGTGCCAGTAGTATAGGGGGCAGAAATCAGCCCCAGCATTTT
TRBJ2-3	.	TRBV10-1	.	CASSDQRPGTDTQYF	TGCGCCAGCAGTGACCAGCGTCCCGGGACAGATACGCAGTATTTT
TRBJ2-6	many	TRBV7-9	.	CASSLKSVGDRSGANVLTF	TGTGCCAGCAGCTTAAAAAGCGTCGGGGACCGCTCTGGGGCCAACGTCCTGACTTTC
TRBJ2-6	.	TRBV29-1	.	CSVPGTPSGANVLTF	TGCAGCGTACCCGGGACACCCTCTGGGGCCAACGTCCTGACTTTC
TRBJ1-2	many	TRBV21-1	.	CASSNKDGRANYGYTF	TGTGCCAGCAGCAATAAGGACGGCAGGGCAAACTATGGCTACACCTTC
TRBJ2-1	.	TRBV20-1	.	CSAKRGRGPYNEQFF	TGCAGTGCTAAGAGAGGGAGGGGGCCCTACAATGAGCAGTTCTTC
TRBJ2-1	.	TRBV27	TRBD1	CASSLSGQGGNEQFF	TGTGCCAGCAGTTTATCGGGACAGGGTGGCAATGAGCAGTTCTTC
TRBJ2-1	few	TRBV7-9	.	CASSLPPAGNEQFF	TGTGCCAGCAGCTTACCTCCGGCCGGCAATGAGCAGTTCTTC
TRBJ2-6	few	TRBV4-1	.	CASSQDPLKGGRLKGANVLTF	TGCGCCAGCAGCCAAGATCCCCTTAAGGGGGGGCGCCTGAAAGGGGCCAACGTCCTGACTTTC
TRBJ2-1	.	TRBV10-2	TRBD1	CASRQGAVGGGNEQFF	TGCGCCAGCAGGCAGGGGGCTGTAGGTGGAGGGAATGAGCAGTTCTTC
TRBJ2-1	many	TRBV12-2	.	CASRLDEQFF	TGTGCAAGTCGCCTAGATGAGCAGTTCTTC
TRBJ2-7	.	TRBV7-2	.	CASSFDSRGEQYF	TGTGCCAGCAGCTTTGACTCCAGGGGCGAGCAGTACTTC